The T cell receptor beta chain described here comes from a study of vaccination and CD4 T cells after COVID-19. Study-level results: Convalescent patients displayed a median 86.3% of reactive clones emerging only post-vaccination.

Scientists ran DNA taken from cultured CD4+ T cells through the Oncomine TCR Beta short-read assay for sequencing. CD4+ T cells were cultured, and genomic DNA was extracted from them. TCRdb reprocessed the PCR reads via MiXCR and lists one record per CDR3 protein. The table lists under 25,000 distinct CDR3 sequences, 40% to 50% of them singletons. Treatment indicated: approximately nine-day PBMC culture with coronavirus spike peptide pools or control peptides (ViraFEST assay). The CDR3 has 15 residues. CDR1 is MDHEN, CDR2 SYDVKM, per germline. The V and J ends lost 0 bases and 3 bases respectively, with 8 bases between them. Concerning this clonotype itself: No antigen is known for it.

V gene TRBV28 combines with J gene TRBJ2-2; D may match TRBD1 or TRBD2 (6 bases each). The sequence derives from a human donor with COVID-19. The specimen was cultured CD4+ T cells from blood. In DNA form, the CDR3 reads TGTGCCAGCAGTTTATGGGGGGGCGACACCGGGGAGCTGTTTTTT. It translates to CASSLWGGDTGELFF.